The 15 T cell receptor beta chains reported below all come from one sample, sequenced in a study of beta chain features in type 1 diabetes. Expressed TCRB transcripts were sequenced after all isolated RNA was converted to cDNA. Produced via immunoSEQ multiplex PCR; TCRdb's table is partial and in-frame only. The table lists approximately 170,000 clones, less than 10% of them singletons, with 0.5% in the top ten. What these receptors recognize is not known. Study-level findings and limits: Moderately but significantly shorter TCRB CDR3s were found in Type 1 diabetes patients in all four CD4+ subsets.

Source material: central memory CD4+ T cells from blood. These receptors originate from a man aged 18 to 29 with type 1 diabetes.

The table lists this clone with many counts. Other nucleotide sequences from this sample produce the same CDR3. The chain links TRBV28 to TRBJ1-5, with 9 bases that match TRBD1. The germline V gene has CDR1 MDHEN and CDR2 SYDVKM. The CDR3 extends over 14 amino acids. V dropped 6 bases and J dropped 2; count of bases not matched to a gene: 2. The CDR3 reads CASSRTGGNQPQHF. The CDR3 nucleotides read TGTGCCAGCAGCCGGACAGGGGGCAATCAGCCCCAGCATTTT.

This clone was seen more than once but under ten times. The rearrangement uses TRBV30 and TRBJ2-3; D is uncertain. Germline-derived CDR1 and CDR2 are GTSNPN and SVGIG (reference sequence). The CDR3 spans 14 residues. V was cut by 3 bases and J by 0 bases, with 10 bases left in between. CDR3 residues: CAWSQTHSTDTQYF. The CDR3 DNA follows: TGTGCCTGGAGCCAAACACATAGCACAGATACGCAGTATTTT.

This clone showed up just a few times. The chain links TRBV7-9 to TRBJ1-5; 8 bases agree with TRBD1. The CDR3 is 14 residues long. Per the germline V gene, CDR1 is SEHNR and CDR2 is FQNEAQ (reference sequence). J lost 7 bases, V lost 6 bases, and 8 bases had no gene match. CDR3 nucleotides: TGTGCCAGCAGTGAGCAGGGGGCGAGGCAGCCCCAGCATTTT. As protein: CASSEQGARQPQHF.

This clone has more than one count but fewer than ten. The chain links TRBV11-2 to TRBJ2-3, with D unresolved. Germline V gives CDR1 SGHAT, CDR2 FQNNGV. The CDR3 spans 13 residues. Trimming removed 4 bases from V and 9 bases from J, with 14 bases in between. This chain's CDR3 is CASSSSLVKTQYF. Written as DNA, the CDR3 is TGTGCCAGCAGCTCGTCTCTAGTCAAAACGCAGTATTTT.

This clone has a handful of counts. The J gene is TRBJ1-4, the V gene TRBV6-5; no clear D gene. V gave up 6 bases and J gave up 0 bases, with 8 bases separating them. The germline V gene has CDR1 MNHEY and CDR2 SVGAGI. This CDR3 has 14 residues. CDR3 protein: CASSPTTTNEKLFF. DNA for the CDR3: TGTGCCAGCAGCCCAACTACAACTAATGAAAAACTGTTTTTT.

This clone appeared a few times. The chain has TRBV5-1 and TRBJ1-3; D call uncertain. V was shortened by 0 bases and J by 3 bases, with 7 bases between the two germline ends. This CDR3 spans 14 amino acids. The germline V gene has CDR1 SGHRS and CDR2 YFSETQ. CDR3 protein: CASSLDSFGNTIYF. The CDR3 nucleotides read TGCGCCAGCAGCTTGGACAGCTTTGGAAACACCATATATTTT.

The J gene is TRBJ2-7, the V gene TRBV6-6; 9 positions match TRBD1. Germline loops: CDR1 MNHNY, CDR2 SVGAGI (reference sequence). CDR3 size: 16 residues. Trimming removed 3 bases from V and 6 bases from J; junction bases left unmatched: 12. DNA for the CDR3: TGTGCCAGCAGTTATCCAGGCCGGACAGGGGTGGGCGAGCAGTACTTC. Encoded protein: CASSYPGRTGVGEQYF.

This chain links TRBV9 with TRBJ1-1; D might be TRBD1 (6 bases). The CDR3 totals 15 residues. The germline V gene has CDR1 SGDLS and CDR2 YYNGEE. Trimming cost V 1 base and J 2 bases, with 12 bases left between them. The CDR3, as DNA: TGTGCCAGCAGCGTATACAGGGTACCTAACACTGAAGCTTTCTTT. This codes for CASSVYRVPNTEAFF. Based on the CDR3 plus reference TRBV9 and TRBJ1-1, the full variable domain is DSGVTQTPKHLITATGQRVTLRCSPRSGDLSVYWYQQSLDQGLQFLIQYYNGEERAKGNILERFSAQQFPDLHSELNLSSLELGDSALYFCASSVYRVPNTEAFFGQGTRLTVV.

The rearrangement joins TRBV10-3 to TRBJ2-7; 8 bases are a match to TRBD1. Trimming cost V 0 bases and J 2 bases; bases outside gene matches: 6. In germline, CDR1 is ENHRY, CDR2 SYGVKD. The CDR3 has 16 residues. DNA for the CDR3: TGTGCCATCAGTGAGTCGACTCGGACAGGGACCTACGAGCAGTACTTC. Residues: CAISESTRTGTYEQYF.

The V gene is TRBV7-2, the J gene TRBJ2-1, with 11 bases matching TRBD1. The germline V gene encodes CDR1 SGHTA and CDR2 FQGNSA. The CDR3 extends over 15 amino acids. Unmatched junction bases numbered 2, after V lost 1 base and J lost 6 bases. The CDR3 here is CASSLVGTGGNEQFF. The CDR3 DNA reads TGTGCCAGCAGCTTAGTAGGGACAGGGGGCAATGAGCAGTTCTTC.

This chain uses TRBV6-6 with TRBJ2-7; D might be TRBD1 (6 bases). Germline lookup yields CDR1 MNHNY and CDR2 SVGAGI (reference sequence). This CDR3 has 14 residues. V lost 6 bases, J lost 0 bases, and 12 bases lay in between. This chain's CDR3 is CASSRQDLSYEQYF. In DNA form, the CDR3 reads TGTGCCAGCAGCCGACAGGACCTCTCCTACGAGCAGTACTTC.

The rearrangement joins TRBV5-5 to TRBJ1-5; D not certain. Germline V CDR1 and CDR2: SGHKS, YYEKEE (reference sequence). The V gene lost 0 bases and the J gene lost 7 bases, with 11 bases spanning the gap. There are 14 residues in the CDR3. The CDR3 coding sequence is TGTGCCAGCAGCTTGGCCGGGCAGCGGCAGCCCCAGCATTTT. This codes for CASSLAGQRQPQHF. The variable domain in full, completed from reference TRBV5-5 and TRBJ1-5, reads DAGVTQSPTHLIKTRGQQVTLRCSPISGHKSVSWYQQVLGQGPQFIFQYYEKEERGRGNFPDRFSARQFPNYSSELNVNALLLGDSALYLCASSLAGQRQPQHFGDGTRLSIL.

The chain carries TRBV6-1 and TRBJ2-1; tentatively, D is TRBD2 (5 bases). The germline V and J ends were trimmed by 11 bases and 5 bases, with 16 bases remaining between them. This CDR3 has 13 amino acids. The germline V gene encodes CDR1 MNHNS and CDR2 SASEGT. CDR3 protein: CAGPEREHNEQFF. The CDR3 nucleotides are TGTGCCGGCCCCGAAAGGGAGCACAATGAGCAGTTCTTC.

The chain has TRBV11-2 and TRBJ2-7; the D gene is possibly TRBD2 (5 bases). The CDR3 is made up of 12 amino acids. Trimming removed 7 bases from V and 0 bases from J, with 7 bases in between. Germline V gene data show CDR1 as SGHAT and CDR2 as FQNNGV. DNA for the CDR3: TGTGCCAGCAACCGGGGCTCCTACGAGCAGTACTTC. Translating it yields CASNRGSYEQYF.

This clone was detected many times. The genes are TRBV7-9 and TRBJ2-7; D is ambiguous. Germline V gives CDR1 SEHNR, CDR2 FQNEAQ (reference sequence). V was clipped by 11 bases and J by 3 bases, with 14 bases between them. This CDR3 has 12 amino acids. The CDR3 loop is CAVSTDDYEQYF. Written as DNA, the CDR3 is TGTGCCGTATCTACAGACGACTACGAGCAGTACTTC.